This record concerns one T cell receptor beta chain sequence. One junction end does not reproduce the germline sequence, and a read error may be involved. These data belong to a study of blood T cells in healthy people across ages. The second PCR ran roughly 6 to 12 cycles with a sample-barcoded 5' primer and J-beta primers. TCRdb reanalysed the 5' RACE reads using MiXCR and keeps one entry per CDR3 protein. The sample shows about 1.6 million distinct CDR3 sequences, roughly a third of them seen only once. The sequence was obtained from a woman in her 30s in good health. Sequenced sample: blood.

This CDR3 reads CASSWGQSATSQYF. In nucleotides, the CDR3 is TGTGCCAGTAGCTGGGGGCAGTCGGCTACGAGTCAGTACTTC. This sequence joins TRBV5-5 and TRBJ2-5; D might be TRBD1 (6 bases). The CDR3 consists of 14 residues. Germline V gene data show CDR1 as SGHKS and CDR2 as YYEKEE (reference sequence).